One and the same sample provided the 32 T cell receptor beta chains below, sequenced in a study of cytomegalovirus exposure and HLA in healthy donors. The method was immunoSEQ multiplex PCR; TCRdb's version includes in-frame clones alone and lacks a portion of them. This table holds about 130,000 clones, about 91% found once. Sequences were obtained from PBMCs. The receptors were gathered from a woman aged 18 to 35 in good health and CMV-seronegative.

The chain employs TRBV7-8 and TRBJ2-7, with 11 bases fitting TRBD2. J gave up 1 base and V 5 bases, and 4 bases lay outside the gene matches. The CDR3 is made up of 15 amino acids. Germline loops: CDR1 SGHVS, CDR2 FQNEAQ. CDR3 DNA: TGTGCCAGCAGCCGTAGCGGGGGGGCTTCCTACGAGCAGTACTTC. Its protein product is CASSRSGGASYEQYF.

This rearrangement joins TRBV19 to TRBJ2-3, with D perhaps TRBD1 (6 bases). CDR1 and CDR2 (germline): LNHDA, SQIVND (reference sequence). V shed 9 bases and J shed 4 bases, with 20 bases lying between them. There are 15 residues in the CDR3. The CDR3 region is CASTPFGGQADTQYF. In DNA form, the CDR3 reads TGTGCCAGCACCCCTTTTGGGGGACAAGCAGATACGCAGTATTTT.

V is TRBV5-1 and J is TRBJ2-1, with TRBD1 identical over 7 bases. Germline-derived CDR1 and CDR2 are SGHRS and YFSETQ. The CDR3 totals 13 residues. Trimming cost V 2 bases and J 6 bases; bases outside gene matches: 2. This CDR3 is CASSFRGPNEQFF. The CDR3 DNA follows: TGCGCCAGCAGCTTTAGGGGGCCCAATGAGCAGTTCTTC. Full variable domain (remainder filled in from reference TRBV5-1 and TRBJ2-1): KAGVTQTPRYLIKTRGQQVTLSCSPISGHRSVSWYQQTPGQGLQFLFEYFSETQRNKGNFPGRFSGRQFSNSRSEMNVSTLELGDSALYLCASSFRGPNEQFFGPGTRLTVL.

The V gene is TRBV19, the J gene TRBJ2-3, with TRBD2 matching 8 bases. The CDR3 has 15 residues. The trim removed 3 bases at V and 7 bases at J, leaving 9 bases unmatched. Germline CDR1 is LNHDA and CDR2 is SQIVND (reference sequence). Here the CDR3 reads CASSMGGGGLNTQYF. The CDR3, as DNA: TGTGCCAGTAGTATGGGAGGCGGGGGGCTTAATACGCAGTATTTT.

V gene TRBV5-6 combines with J gene TRBJ2-6, with a possible D match to TRBD1 (6 bases). The CDR3 sequence is 16 residues long. The ends were cut back, 9 bases at V and 0 bases at J, with 16 bases in the middle. CDR1 SGHDT and CDR2 YYEEEE come from the germline V gene. Written as DNA, the CDR3 is TGTGCCACCCGGGACACTGCATTCTCTGGGGCCAACGTCCTGACTTTC. It translates to CATRDTAFSGANVLTF.

The gene calls are TRBV6-6 and TRBJ2-3; weak D call: TRBD1 (5 bases). CDR1 is MNHNY and CDR2 is SVGAGI in the germline V gene (reference sequence). The CDR3 totals 15 residues. Trimming pared 2 bases from V and 1 base from J, leaving 10 bases between. CDR3: CASSYGGRGTDTQYF. The CDR3 region has the DNA TGTGCCAGCAGTTACGGTGGCAGGGGCACAGATACGCAGTATTTT.

This sequence joins TRBV9 and TRBJ1-2; D is unresolved. V gave up 7 bases and J gave up 3 bases, with 7 bases separating them. The length of the CDR3 is 11 residues. Germline-derived CDR1 and CDR2 are SGDLS and YYNGEE. The CDR3: CASVGDYGYTF. The CDR3 nucleotides are TGTGCCAGCGTCGGGGACTATGGCTACACCTTC.

The chain employs TRBV6-5 and TRBJ2-5; 9 bases agree with TRBD1. The V and J ends lost 2 bases and 0 bases, in that order; junction bases with no gene match: 4. From germline, CDR1 is MNHEY and CDR2 SVGAGI. CDR3 length equals 16 residues. The CDR3 region is CASSYLGQGYQETQYF. The CDR3 DNA reads as TGTGCCAGCAGTTACCTGGGACAGGGATACCAAGAGACCCAGTACTTC.

The CDR3: CASSRETNVYEQYF. In nucleotides, the CDR3 is TGTGCCAGCTCACGTGAGACAAACGTCTACGAGCAGTACTTC. This chain joins TRBV18 and TRBJ2-7, with D unresolved. Looked up from germline, CDR1 is KGHSH and CDR2 is LQKENI. V lost 4 bases and J lost 3, with 13 bases in between. The CDR3 contains 14 residues.

This chain connects TRBV5-3 to TRBJ1-2, with D unclear. TRBV5-3 is an ORF, with its function uncertain. The CDR3 length is 11 residues. Trimming took 4 bases from V and 7 from J, leaving 8 bases between them. CDR3 protein: CARSGVFGYTF. Written as DNA, the CDR3 is TGTGCCAGAAGCGGAGTTTTTGGCTACACCTTC.

The genes are TRBV6-1 and TRBJ1-5; TRBD1 aligns across 9 bases. CDR3 length: 15 residues. Germline assignment: CDR1 MNHNS and CDR2 SASEGT. The junction had 4 bases not matched to a gene; V was cut back by 5 bases and J by 2 bases. The DNA for the CDR3 is TGTGCCAGCAGTTGGGACAGGGATGGCAATCAGCCCCAGCATTTT. Translated: CASSWDRDGNQPQHF.

The CDR3 region has the DNA TGTGCCAGCAGGATAGCCGACACAGATACGCAGTATTTT. Amino acids: CASRIADTDTQYF. V usage is TRBV6-6 and J usage is TRBJ2-3, with D unresolved. In germline, CDR1 is MNHNY, CDR2 SVGAGI (reference sequence). The CDR3 is 13 amino acids. V was pared by 6 bases and J by 2 bases, with 9 bases between.

The chain joins TRBV19 to TRBJ1-1; D possibly corresponds to TRBD1 (6 bases). The V gene lost 5 bases and the J gene lost 10 bases, with 14 bases spanning the gap. Germline loops: CDR1 LNHDA, CDR2 SQIVND (reference sequence). CDR3 length: 12 residues. The CDR3 loop reads CASSPVGGRAFF. Here the CDR3 DNA reads TGTGCCAGTAGTCCAGTGGGGGGGCGAGCTTTCTTT.

The V gene is TRBV4-1, the J gene TRBJ2-7; tentatively, D is TRBD2 (6 bases). Germline V gene lookup returns CDR1 MGHRA and CDR2 YSYEKL. This CDR3 has 14 amino acids. Trimming took off 0 bases at V and 3 bases at J, with 9 bases between the two ends. Here the CDR3 DNA reads TGCGCCAGCAGCCAAGACCCGGGGGACTACGAGCAGTACTTC. The encoded protein is CASSQDPGDYEQYF.

The rearrangement joins TRBV5-6 to TRBJ2-1; the D is unclear. From germline, CDR1 is SGHDT and CDR2 YYEEEE. This CDR3 comprises 14 residues. V shed 2 bases and J shed 3 bases, with 9 bases lying between them. The DNA for the CDR3 is TGTGCCAGCAGCTTCCCTGCACTCTACAATGAGCAGTTCTTC. This encodes CASSFPALYNEQFF.

The V gene is TRBV5-1, the J gene TRBJ2-1, with 8 bases identical to TRBD1. Germline trimming cut 3 bases from V and 0 bases from J; bases unmatched to any gene: 14. CDR3 length equals 19 residues. Germline V lookup: CDR1 SGHRS, CDR2 YFSETQ. The CDR3, as DNA: TGCGCCAGCAGCTCACCGGGACAGGCTGCCCAAGCCTCCTACAATGAGCAGTTCTTC. It encodes CASSSPGQAAQASYNEQFF.

The rearrangement joins TRBV5-1 to TRBJ2-3; 7 bases are shared with TRBD1. CDR3 length: 16 residues. J gave up 1 base and V 0 bases, and 5 bases lay outside the gene matches. Germline V gene lookup returns CDR1 SGHRS and CDR2 YFSETQ. CDR3 bases: TGCGCCAGCAGCTTGGCGACAGGGTTCGGCACAGATACGCAGTATTTT. Encoded protein: CASSLATGFGTDTQYF.

This chain uses TRBV6-1 with TRBJ2-3; weak D call: TRBD2 (5 bases). Trimming stripped 2 bases from V and 4 bases from J, with 28 bases between. The CDR3 has 20 amino acids. Germline CDR1 is MNHNS and CDR2 is SASEGT. Here the CDR3 DNA reads TGTGCCAGCAGTGAATGGGTTCGTATCACCGGGATCATAAATTCAGATACGCAGTATTTT. Amino acids: CASSEWVRITGIINSDTQYF.

The V and J genes are TRBV2 and TRBJ1-1, with D perhaps matching TRBD1 (6 bases). V lost 7 bases, J lost 6 bases, and 15 bases lay in between. The germline CDR1 and CDR2 sequences are SNHLY and FYNNEI. This CDR3 comprises 13 residues. CDR3 DNA: TGTGCCAGCACTATACTAGGGGGGGCTGAAGCTTTCTTT. It specifies CASTILGGAEAFF.

This clone was seen only once. The genes are TRBV12-5 and TRBJ1-1; 8 nucleotides line up with TRBD1. CDR1 LGHNT and CDR2 FRNRAP come from the germline V gene. This CDR3 has 14 amino acids. V gave up 5 bases and J gave up 1 base; unmatched junction bases: 3. The CDR3 sequence is CASGPGTGNTEAFF. CDR3 nucleotides: TGTGCTAGTGGTCCCGGGACAGGGAACACTGAAGCTTTCTTT.

Here the CDR3 DNA reads TGTGCCAGCTCACCACTACCGGGAAAAGACACTGAAGCTTTCTTT. Translation gives CASSPLPGKDTEAFF. The genes are TRBV18 and TRBJ1-1, with D uncertain. Germline V gene lookup returns CDR1 KGHSH and CDR2 LQKENI. Between the trimmed V and J ends, which lost 1 base and 3 bases, there was a span of 12 bases. The CDR3 consists of 15 residues. Looking up the rest from reference TRBV18 and TRBJ1-1 gives the full variable domain: NAGVMQNPRHLVRRRGQEARLRCSPMKGHSHVYWYRQLPEEGLKFMVYLQKENIIDESGMPKERFSAEFPKEGPSILRIQQVVRGDSAAYFCASSPLPGKDTEAFFGQGTRLTVV.

The chain has TRBV11-2 and TRBJ2-6, with 7 nucleotides matching TRBD1. V gave up 8 bases and J gave up 2 bases; unmatched junction bases: 6. The CDR3 has 15 amino acids. Germline V CDR1 and CDR2: SGHAT, FQNNGV. The CDR3 DNA sequence: TGTGCCAGCGGGACCGGGACAGCTGGGGCCAACGTCCTGACTTTC. It encodes CASGTGTAGANVLTF.

This clone appeared a few times. V is TRBV5-4 and J is TRBJ2-3; TRBD2 might be the D (5 bases). With 0 bases removed from V and 5 bases from J, the gap between germline ends came to 10 bases. The CDR3 length is 14 residues. The germline CDR1 and CDR2 sequences are SGHNT and YYREEE (reference sequence). The CDR3 sequence is CASSLDSAGDTQYF. CDR3 nucleotides: TGTGCCAGCAGCTTGGACTCCGCGGGAGATACGCAGTATTTT.

The chain couples TRBV6-5 to TRBJ2-7; D remains unclear. Germline V gene lookup returns CDR1 MNHEY and CDR2 SVGAGI. The CDR3 length is 14 residues. V was cut by 1 base and J by 3 bases, with 10 bases left in between. Here the CDR3 reads CASSYYGSGYEQYF. CDR3 DNA: TGTGCCAGCAGTTACTACGGGTCGGGCTACGAGCAGTACTTC.

The genes are TRBV2 and TRBJ2-7, with 7 bases identical to TRBD2. The V segment lost 2 bases and the J segment 3 bases; nucleotides outside the gene matches: 7. The germline CDR1 and CDR2 sequences are SNHLY and FYNNEI. CDR3 length: 15 residues. This CDR3 is CASSESGGGNYEQYF. CDR3 DNA sequence: TGTGCCAGCAGTGAATCAGGCGGGGGAAACTACGAGCAGTACTTC.

The chain uses TRBV28 and TRBJ2-7; 9 positions agree with TRBD2. V was clipped by 8 bases and J by 2 bases; unmatched bases: 7. The CDR3 length is 14 residues. Germline V gives CDR1 MDHEN, CDR2 SYDVKM. CDR3 sequence reads: CASGGGAVAYEQYF. CDR3 nucleotide sequence: TGTGCCAGCGGCGGGGGGGCTGTGGCCTACGAGCAGTACTTC.

CDR3 sequence: CASSLVSGYGNEKLFF. The CDR3, as DNA: TGTGCCAGCAGCTTAGTTTCCGGGTATGGTAATGAAAAACTGTTTTTT. The rearrangement uses TRBV11-2 and TRBJ1-4, with D hard to call. In germline, CDR1 is SGHAT, CDR2 FQNNGV. This CDR3 has 16 amino acids. Trimming left V 1 base short and J 4 bases short, with 13 bases between.

The rearrangement uses TRBV15 and TRBJ2-7; 10 bases are a match to TRBD1. V gave up 6 bases and J gave up 3 bases; unmatched junction bases: 5. CDR3 length equals 14 residues. Germline assignment: CDR1 LNHNV and CDR2 YYDKDF (reference sequence). The CDR3 nucleotides are TGTGCCACCAGGGGATGGACAGGGGGCTACGAGCAGTACTTC. It yields the protein CATRGWTGGYEQYF.

The chain carries TRBV4-1 and TRBJ1-4; D remains ambiguous. CDR1 MGHRA and CDR2 YSYEKL come from the germline V gene. The ends were cut back, 4 bases at V and 5 bases at J, with 23 bases in the middle. This CDR3 comprises 18 residues. CDR3 sequence: CASSRQGIRPRENEKLFF. The CDR3 coding sequence is TGCGCCAGCAGCCGACAAGGGATCAGACCCCGGGAAAATGAAAAACTGTTTTTT.

This chain connects TRBV5-8 to TRBJ1-2; D is unclear. Germline V gene data show CDR1 as SGHTS and CDR2 as YDEGEE. The CDR3 has 13 residues. V lost 0 bases and J lost 7, with 10 bases in between. The CDR3 region has the DNA TGTGCCAGCAGCTTGGGGCGGTTAGTTGGCTACACCTTC. It translates to CASSLGRLVGYTF.

This sequence joins TRBV5-1 and TRBJ2-5; 9 nucleotides align to TRBD2. The germline CDR1 and CDR2 sequences are SGHRS and YFSETQ. The CDR3 length is 15 residues. J lost 2 bases, V lost 2 bases, and 4 bases had no gene match. The CDR3: CASSLNLAGQETQYF. DNA of the CDR3: TGCGCCAGCAGCTTAAACCTAGCGGGGCAAGAGACCCAGTACTTC.

The rearrangement uses TRBV5-1 and TRBJ1-3; D is unresolved. CDR1 is SGHRS and CDR2 is YFSETQ in the germline V gene. V was pared by 4 bases and J by 0 bases, with 11 bases between. The CDR3 sequence is 15 residues long. DNA of the CDR3: TGCGCCAGCAGCGCGCAAGGGAGCTCTGGAAACACCATATATTTT. The encoded protein is CASSAQGSSGNTIYF.